This is a list of T cell receptor beta chains from one sample in a study of T cells in Graves' hyperthyroidism and ophthalmopathy. MiXCR was run by TCRdb on the multiplex PCR reads, yielding one entry per CDR3 protein. This sample has about 360,000 distinct CDR3 sequences, with about 13% found just once. Sequencing used blood. The receptors here all came from a woman under 30 with Graves' hyperthyroidism. The conserved cysteine and the conserved F or W are not part of the CDR3 here. Clone sizes are given selectively: once, few, many, or a class where the clone is expanded.

>13|many|TRBV6-2/TRBV6-3
ASSYEWGPYQPQH
>12|many|TRBV20-1
SASNGEETDTQY
>13|many|TRBV20-1
SARDQPGVGNTIY
>12|many|TRBV12-3/TRBV12-4
ASRRAQGASEAF
>11|many|TRBV28
ASGEPGRDGYT
>14|NA|TRBV11-2
ASSLEVAGLGETQY
>10|many|TRBV2
ASGGMYTEAF
>15|many|TRBV18
ASSPPGSGQTHYGYT
>13|NA|TRBV20-1
SARDSGEPNPEAF
>12|many|TRBV7-9
ASSTGTSGREQF
>14|few|TRBV7-9
ASSLATATSGNTIY
>12|many|TRBV28
ASSFGTLNEKLF
>12|NA|TRBV5-1
AGSFGGHEETQY
>14|NA|TRBV6-1
ASILPPPTDRGELF
>9|few|TRBV20-1
SAPEGPPQY
>13|many|TRBV3-1
ASSQVNRWKTEAF
>14|many|TRBV19
ASSRRLAGGPDTQY
>11|once|TRBV19
ASNYRDVSPLH
>15|NA|TRBV20-1
SARDSGRTGGYTEAF
>14|many|TRBV6-1
ASSKGQRTVNYGYT
>12|many|TRBV7-9
ASSSPQGAEGYT
>12|many|TRBV5-1
ASSGAGGQETQY